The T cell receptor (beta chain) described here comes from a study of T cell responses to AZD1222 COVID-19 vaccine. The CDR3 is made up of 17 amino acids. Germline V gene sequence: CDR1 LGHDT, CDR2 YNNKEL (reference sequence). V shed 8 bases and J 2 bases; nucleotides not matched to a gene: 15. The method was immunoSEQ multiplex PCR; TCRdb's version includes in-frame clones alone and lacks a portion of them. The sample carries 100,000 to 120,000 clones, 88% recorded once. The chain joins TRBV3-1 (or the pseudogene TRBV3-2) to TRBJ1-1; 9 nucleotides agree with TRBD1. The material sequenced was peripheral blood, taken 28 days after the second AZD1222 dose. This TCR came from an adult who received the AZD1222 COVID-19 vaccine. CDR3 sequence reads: CASLRQGEWMGNTEAFF. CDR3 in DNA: TGTGCCAGCTTGAGACAGGGGGAATGGATGGGAAACACTGAAGCTTTCTTT.